These T cell receptor beta chains were read from a single sample in a study of blood T cell repertoires in COVID-19. The protocol was immunoSEQ multiplex PCR, while the TCRdb copy is restricted to in-frame clones and leaves out a portion. The sample lists over 200,000 clones; roughly 80% were seen once. Sequencing was carried out using peripheral blood. All receptors derive from a human donor in a cohort sampled during active COVID-19. Both conserved end residues are part of each CDR3. D genes are given only for firm matches. A clone size is listed for some rows: how often the clone was seen (once, few, many), or a class if it is expanded.

V gene	J gene	D gene	clone size	CDR3 protein	CDR3 DNA
TRBV29-1	TRBJ1-2	TRBD1	.	CSVAHTGGSYGYTF	TGCAGCGTCGCACACACAGGGGGATCCTATGGCTACACCTTC
TRBV19	TRBJ1-2	.	.	CASSTVGRSTGYTF	TGTGCCAGTTCGACCGTTGGGAGGTCAACAGGCTACACCTTC
TRBV5-1	TRBJ2-5	TRBD1	.	CASSEPQGAGETQYF	TGCGCCAGCAGCGAACCACAGGGGGCAGGAGAGACCCAGTACTTC
TRBV12-3/TRBV12-4	TRBJ1-2	TRBD1	.	CASRRDRVYGYTF	TGTGCCAGCAGACGGGACAGGGTCTATGGCTACACCTTC
TRBV13	TRBJ1-2	TRBD1	.	CASSWTGIGGYTF	TGTGCCAGCAGCTGGACAGGGATTGGTGGCTACACCTTC
TRBV25-1	TRBJ2-7	.	.	CASRSRGGEQYF	TGTGCCAGCCGCTCGAGGGGGGGCGAGCAGTACTTC
TRBV5-6	TRBJ2-7	.	.	CASSLGAVGEQYF	TGTGCCAGCAGCTTGGGGGCTGTAGGCGAGCAGTACTTC
TRBV28	TRBJ2-1	TRBD2	.	CASSRPGGDNEQFF	TGTGCCAGCAGTAGGCCGGGAGGGGACAATGAGCAGTTCTTC
TRBV24-1	TRBJ2-1	TRBD2	.	CATSDLRAGAYNEQFF	TGTGCCACCAGTGATTTGCGGGCGGGGGCCTACAATGAGCAGTTCTTC
TRBV11-1	TRBJ2-1	TRBD1	.	CASSSVTGGVDEQFF	TGTGCCAGCAGCTCCGTGACAGGGGGCGTAGATGAGCAGTTCTTC
TRBV30	TRBJ2-7	TRBD2	.	CAWKRGPSYEQYF	TGTGCCTGGAAGCGGGGCCCTTCCTACGAGCAGTACTTC
TRBV4-2	TRBJ2-7	.	.	CASSQGTTLYEQYF	TGTGCCAGCAGCCAAGGGACTACCCTCTACGAGCAGTACTTC
TRBV5-5	TRBJ2-3	TRBD2	.	CASSLLGGGGDTQYF	TGTGCCAGCAGCCTCCTCGGTGGGGGGGGAGATACGCAGTATTTT
TRBV5-6	TRBJ1-1	.	.	CASSLGPGRNTEAFF	TGTGCCAGCAGCTTGGGTCCGGGGAGGAACACTGAAGCTTTCTTT
TRBV28	TRBJ1-5	TRBD1	few	CASSFNRGLSQPQHF	TGTGCCAGCAGTTTCAACAGGGGGCTTAGTCAGCCCCAGCATTTT
TRBV19	TRBJ2-3	TRBD2	few	CASSAGTSGSADTQYF	TGTGCCAGTAGTGCCGGGACTAGCGGGAGTGCAGATACGCAGTATTTT
TRBV20-1	TRBJ2-1	.	.	CSASLPGSYNEQFF	TGCAGTGCTAGTCTTCCCGGGTCCTACAATGAGCAGTTCTTC
TRBV6-5	TRBJ1-6	.	.	CASSKGQYNSPLHF	TGTGCCAGCAGCAAAGGACAGTATAATTCACCCCTCCACTTT
TRBV29-1	TRBJ1-2	.	.	CSVGHNYGYTF	TGCAGCGTCGGACATAACTATGGCTACACCTTC
TRBV19	TRBJ2-5	TRBD1	.	CASSTGTVIQETQYF	TGTGCCAGTAGTACCGGGACAGTTATTCAAGAGACCCAGTACTTC
TRBV5-5	TRBJ2-7	TRBD2	.	CASSSGLAGNYEQYF	TGTGCCAGCAGCTCGGGACTAGCGGGAAACTACGAGCAGTACTTC
TRBV18	TRBJ2-3	.	.	CASSEQGTPDTQYF	TGTGCCAGCTCCGAACAGGGGACTCCAGATACGCAGTATTTT
TRBV9	TRBJ2-3	.	few	CASTATDTQYF	TGTGCCAGCACCGCGACAGATACGCAGTATTTT
TRBV6-6	TRBJ1-5	.	.	CASSYSGGENQPQHF	TGTGCCAGCAGTTACTCGGGAGGGGAGAATCAGCCCCAGCATTTT
TRBV29-1	TRBJ2-7	TRBD2	.	CSAQAGAFEQYF	TGCAGCGCCCAAGCGGGAGCTTTCGAGCAGTACTTC
TRBV6-6	TRBJ1-1	.	.	CASSPRGVVEAFF	TGTGCCAGCAGCCCCAGGGGAGTGGTTGAAGCTTTCTTT
TRBV7-7	TRBJ2-6	.	.	CASSPLLSGANVLTF	TGTGCCAGCAGCCCCCTCCTCTCTGGGGCCAACGTCCTGACTTTC